The sequence of this T cell receptor (beta chain) was determined in a study of shared clonotypes between healthy human individuals. About the study: Three CD4 naive, three CD4 memory, two CD8 naive and one CD8 memory plate were used per donor. Regarding the study as a whole: Among the subsets, naive ones generally showed larger estimated richness than memory ones.

About this clone: Its antigen is as yet unknown. At the DNA level, this CDR3 is encoded by other sequences in the same sample as well.

The V end was cut by 3 bases, the J end by 3 bases, with 8 bases between. The CDR3 loop spans 14 amino acids. Per germline, CDR1 MNHEY and CDR2 SMNVEV (reference sequence). Data came from immunoSEQ multiplex PCR; TCRdb stores just in-frame clones and leaves some out. The table has more than 2 million clones, roughly 93% seen once. Terminally differentiated effector memory CD45RA+ cells were left out of the naive CD8 fraction, which was CD45RO-negative and positively selected for CCR7. The clonotype originates from a man in his late teens or twenties in good health. Some clones in this sample may be carry-over from other donors' samples. This chain connects TRBV27 to TRBJ1-4; D is unclear. Sequenced material: naive CD8+ T cells from PBMCs. CDR3 region: CASSLRASNEKLFF. The CDR3 bases are TGTGCCAGCAGTTTGCGGGCTTCTAATGAAAAACTGTTTTTT.